This T cell receptor beta chain was sequenced for a study of control samples from healthy donors and cancer patients. Measured with immunoSEQ multiplex PCR; TCRdb has only the in-frame clones, and not every one. This sample yields under 110,000 clones, of which around 89% are seen a single time; less than 8.5% belongs to the top ten. The CDR3 is made up of 11 amino acids. CDR1 is WSHSY, CDR2 SAAADI, per germline. The V end was cut by 6 bases, the J end by 2 bases, with 3 bases between. The sequenced material came from blood. This TCR derives from a man aged 30-40 years in good health. The chain recombines TRBV10-2 with TRBJ2-3, with D unclear. The chain's CDR3 is CASRATDTQYF. The CDR3 coding sequence is TGCGCCAGCAGAGCCACAGATACGCAGTATTTT.